The clone carrying this TCR beta chain was found once. Antigen unknown. Every single participant having HIV got treatment inside the United States. This sample stems from a study of long-term antiretroviral therapy in people with HIV. Study information: The earliest samples came from an era when ART typically awaited falling CD4 counts. Findings of the study overall: Whichever time point was examined, clones expanded before ART dominated the repertoire.

This CDR3 has 12 residues. Trimming at V came to 6 bases and at J to 5 bases, leaving 0 bases not matched to a gene. Germline-derived CDR1 and CDR2 are MDHEN and SYDVKM. At the survey level, the v3.0 immunoSEQ assay was run. The sequencing target was about 35,000-50,000 T-cell genomes per sample. The data were produced by immunoSEQ multiplex PCR, yet TCRdb's version contains in-frame clones alone and is incomplete. In the table there are 35,000 or so clones, around 85% of which are singletons. The receptor was isolated from a young man with HIV. The chain uses TRBV28 and TRBJ2-2, with 7 bases aligning to TRBD1. The source was unsorted PBMCs, collected 2.2 years after starting antiretroviral therapy. The CDR3 coding sequence is TGTGCCAGCAGGACAGGGACCGGGGAGCTGTTTTTT. This codes for CASRTGTGELFF. The variable domain in full, completed from reference TRBV28 and TRBJ2-2, reads DVKVTQSSRYLVKRTGEKVFLECVQDMDHENMFWYRQDPGLGLRLIYFSYDVKMKEKGDIPEGYSVSREKKERFSLILESASTNQTSMYLCASRTGTGELFFGEGSRLTVL.